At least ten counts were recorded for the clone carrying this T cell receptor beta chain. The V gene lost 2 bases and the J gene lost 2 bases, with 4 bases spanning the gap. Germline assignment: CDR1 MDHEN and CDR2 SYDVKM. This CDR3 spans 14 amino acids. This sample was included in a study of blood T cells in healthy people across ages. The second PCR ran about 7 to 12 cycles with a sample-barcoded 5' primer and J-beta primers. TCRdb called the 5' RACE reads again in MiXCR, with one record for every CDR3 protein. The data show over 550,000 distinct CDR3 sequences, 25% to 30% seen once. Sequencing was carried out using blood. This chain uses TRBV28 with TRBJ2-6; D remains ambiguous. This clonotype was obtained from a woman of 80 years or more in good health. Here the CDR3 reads CASSLRAGANVLTF. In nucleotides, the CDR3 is TGTGCCAGCAGTTTAAGGGCTGGGGCCAACGTCCTGACTTTC.